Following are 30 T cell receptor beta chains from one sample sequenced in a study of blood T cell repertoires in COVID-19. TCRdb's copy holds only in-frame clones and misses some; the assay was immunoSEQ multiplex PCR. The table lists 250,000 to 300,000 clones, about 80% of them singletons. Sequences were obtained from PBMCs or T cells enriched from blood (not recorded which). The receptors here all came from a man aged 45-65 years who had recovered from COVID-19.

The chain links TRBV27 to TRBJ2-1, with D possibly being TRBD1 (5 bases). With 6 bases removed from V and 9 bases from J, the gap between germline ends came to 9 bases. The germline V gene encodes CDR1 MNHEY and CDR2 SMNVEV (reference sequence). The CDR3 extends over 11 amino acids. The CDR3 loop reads CASRQQGEQFF. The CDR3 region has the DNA TGTGCCAGCAGGCAGCAGGGTGAGCAGTTCTTC.

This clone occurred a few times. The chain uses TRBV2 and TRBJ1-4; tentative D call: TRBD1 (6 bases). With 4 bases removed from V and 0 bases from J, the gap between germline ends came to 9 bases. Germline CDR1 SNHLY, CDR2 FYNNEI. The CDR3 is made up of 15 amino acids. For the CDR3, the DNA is TGTGCCAGCAGTGCGGACAGAACAACTAATGAAAAACTGTTTTTT. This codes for CASSADRTTNEKLFF.

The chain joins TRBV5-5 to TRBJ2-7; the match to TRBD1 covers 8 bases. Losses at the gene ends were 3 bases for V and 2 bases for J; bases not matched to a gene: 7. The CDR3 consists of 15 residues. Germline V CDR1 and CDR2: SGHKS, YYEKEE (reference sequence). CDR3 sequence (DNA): TGTGCCAGCAGCTCGGACAGGGTTGAGACCTACGAGCAGTACTTC. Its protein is CASSSDRVETYEQYF.

CDR3 region: CASSTVGGGRQPQHF. DNA of the CDR3: TGTGCCAGTAGTACGGTCGGGGGGGGCAGGCAGCCCCAGCATTTT. The V and J genes are TRBV19 and TRBJ1-5; D is possibly TRBD1 (6 bases). CDR1 and CDR2 (germline): LNHDA, SQIVND (reference sequence). V lost 4 bases, J lost 7 bases, and 17 bases lay in between. This CDR3 contains 15 residues.

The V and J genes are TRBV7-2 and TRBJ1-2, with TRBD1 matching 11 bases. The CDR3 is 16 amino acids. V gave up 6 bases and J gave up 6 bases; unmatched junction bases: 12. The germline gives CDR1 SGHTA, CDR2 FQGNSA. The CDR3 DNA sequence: TGTGCCAGCAGAGTACTGCCGGGACAGGGGGTTGATGGCTACACCTTC. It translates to CASRVLPGQGVDGYTF. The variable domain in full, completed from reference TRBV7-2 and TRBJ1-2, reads GAGVSQSPSNKVTEKGKDVELRCDPISGHTALYWYRQSLGQGLEFLIYFQGNSAPDKSGLPSDRFSAERTGGSVSTLTIQRTQQEDSAVYLCASRVLPGQGVDGYTFGSGTRLTVV.

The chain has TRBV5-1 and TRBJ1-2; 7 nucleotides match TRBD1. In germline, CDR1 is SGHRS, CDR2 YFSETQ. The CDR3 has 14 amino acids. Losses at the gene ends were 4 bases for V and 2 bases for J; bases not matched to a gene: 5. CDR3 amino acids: CASSVVQGNYGYTF. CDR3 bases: TGCGCCAGCAGCGTTGTACAGGGGAACTATGGCTACACCTTC.

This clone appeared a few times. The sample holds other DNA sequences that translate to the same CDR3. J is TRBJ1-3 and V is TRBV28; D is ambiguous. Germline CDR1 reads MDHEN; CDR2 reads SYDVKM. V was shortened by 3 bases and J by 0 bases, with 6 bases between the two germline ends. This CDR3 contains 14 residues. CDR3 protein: CASSFPSSGNTIYF. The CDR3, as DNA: TGTGCCAGCAGTTTTCCGAGCTCTGGAAACACCATATATTTT.

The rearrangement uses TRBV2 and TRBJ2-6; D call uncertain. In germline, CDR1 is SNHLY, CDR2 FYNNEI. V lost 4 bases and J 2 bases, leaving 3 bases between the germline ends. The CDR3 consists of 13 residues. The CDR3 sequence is CASSGPGANVLTF. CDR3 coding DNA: TGTGCCAGCAGTGGGCCTGGGGCCAACGTCCTGACTTTC.

CDR3 amino acids: CASIKQGTYEQYF. As DNA, the CDR3 is TGTGCCAGCATCAAACAGGGCACCTACGAGCAGTACTTC. The V and J genes are TRBV28 and TRBJ2-7, with D possibly TRBD1 on 6 matching bases. Trimming pared 7 bases from V and 2 bases from J, leaving 12 bases between. CDR1 is MDHEN, CDR2 SYDVKM, per germline. The CDR3 spans 13 residues.

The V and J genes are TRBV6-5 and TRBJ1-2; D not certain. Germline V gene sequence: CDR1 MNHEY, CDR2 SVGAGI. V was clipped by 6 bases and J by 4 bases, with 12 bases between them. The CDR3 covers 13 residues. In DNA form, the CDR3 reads TGTGCCAGCAGGGGCCCTTTTATCTATGGCTACACCTTC. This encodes CASRGPFIYGYTF.

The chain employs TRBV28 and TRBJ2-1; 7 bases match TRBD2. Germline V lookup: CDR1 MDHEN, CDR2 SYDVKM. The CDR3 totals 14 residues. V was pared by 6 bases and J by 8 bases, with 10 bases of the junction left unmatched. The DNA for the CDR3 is TGTGCCAGCAGCTCCCGACTAGCTGTACATGAGCAGTTCTTC. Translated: CASSSRLAVHEQFF.

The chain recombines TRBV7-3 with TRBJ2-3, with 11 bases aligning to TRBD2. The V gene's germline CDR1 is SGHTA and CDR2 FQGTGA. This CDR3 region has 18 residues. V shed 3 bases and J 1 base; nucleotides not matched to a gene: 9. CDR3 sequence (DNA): TGTGCCAGCAGCTTGACAGAGACTAGCGGGGAAGGCACAGATACGCAGTATTTT. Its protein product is CASSLTETSGEGTDTQYF. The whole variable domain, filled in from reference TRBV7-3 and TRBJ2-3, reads GAGVSQTPSNKVTEKGKYVELRCDPISGHTALYWYRQSLGQGPEFLIYFQGTGAADDSGLPNDRFFAVRPEGSVSTLKIQRTERGDSAVYLCASSLTETSGEGTDTQYFGPGTRLTVL.

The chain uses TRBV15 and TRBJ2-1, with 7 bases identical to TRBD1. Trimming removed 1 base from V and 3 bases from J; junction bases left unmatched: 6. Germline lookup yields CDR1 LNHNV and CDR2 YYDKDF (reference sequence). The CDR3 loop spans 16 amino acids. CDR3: CATSRGTGVYYNEQFF. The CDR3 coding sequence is TGTGCCACCAGCAGAGGGACAGGAGTTTACTACAATGAGCAGTTCTTC.

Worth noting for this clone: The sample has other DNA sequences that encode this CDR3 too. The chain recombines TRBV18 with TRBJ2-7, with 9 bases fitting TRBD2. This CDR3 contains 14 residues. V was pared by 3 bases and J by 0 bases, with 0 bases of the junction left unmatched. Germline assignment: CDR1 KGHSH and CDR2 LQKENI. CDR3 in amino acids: CASSPSGGSYEQYF. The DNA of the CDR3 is TGTGCCAGCTCACCTAGCGGGGGCTCCTACGAGCAGTACTTC.

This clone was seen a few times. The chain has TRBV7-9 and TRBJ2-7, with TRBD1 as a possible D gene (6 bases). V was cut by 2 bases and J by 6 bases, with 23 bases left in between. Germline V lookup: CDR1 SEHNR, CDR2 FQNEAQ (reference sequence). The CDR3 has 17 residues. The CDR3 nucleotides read TGTGCCAGCAGCTTATTTCGTGCAGGGGCGTCCACCGCCGAGCAGTACTTC. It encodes CASSLFRAGASTAEQYF.

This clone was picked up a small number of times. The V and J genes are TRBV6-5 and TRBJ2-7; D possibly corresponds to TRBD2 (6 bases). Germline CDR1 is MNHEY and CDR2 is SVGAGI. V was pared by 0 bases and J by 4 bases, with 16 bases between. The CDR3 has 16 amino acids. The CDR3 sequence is CASSYSRYGGRYEQYF. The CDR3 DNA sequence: TGTGCCAGCAGTTACTCGCGTTATGGGGGGAGGTACGAGCAGTACTTC.

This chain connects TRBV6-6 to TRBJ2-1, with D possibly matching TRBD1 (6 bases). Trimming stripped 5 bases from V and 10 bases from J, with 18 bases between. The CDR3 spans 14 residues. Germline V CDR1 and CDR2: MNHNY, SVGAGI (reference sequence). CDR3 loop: CASSPGGQIGEQFF. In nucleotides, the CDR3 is TGTGCCAGCAGTCCCGGCGGACAGATTGGGGAGCAGTTCTTC.

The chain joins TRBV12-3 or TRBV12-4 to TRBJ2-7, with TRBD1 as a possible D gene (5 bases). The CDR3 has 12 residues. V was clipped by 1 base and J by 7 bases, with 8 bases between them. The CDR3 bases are TGTGCCAGCAGTTTAGAGGGGCTGGAGCAGTACTTC. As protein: CASSLEGLEQYF.

In nucleotides, the CDR3 is TGTGCCAGCTCACCACTCGACAGCCCCCCTGGGGCCAACGTCCTGACTTTC. Translating it yields CASSPLDSPPGANVLTF. The J gene is TRBJ2-6, the V gene TRBV18; a possible D gene is TRBD1 (5 bases). The CDR3 has 17 residues. Deletions cut 1 base from V and 2 bases from J, with 12 bases between. In germline, CDR1 is KGHSH, CDR2 LQKENI. Combining the CDR3 with reference TRBV18 and TRBJ2-6 gives the whole variable domain NAGVMQNPRHLVRRRGQEARLRCSPMKGHSHVYWYRQLPEEGLKFMVYLQKENIIDESGMPKERFSAEFPKEGPSILRIQQVVRGDSAAYFCASSPLDSPPGANVLTFGAGSRLTVL.

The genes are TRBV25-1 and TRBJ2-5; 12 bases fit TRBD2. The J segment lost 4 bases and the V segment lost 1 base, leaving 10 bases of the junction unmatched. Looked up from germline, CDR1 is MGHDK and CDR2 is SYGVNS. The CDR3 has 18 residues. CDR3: CASSEWFGLAGLGETQYF. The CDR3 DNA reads TGTGCCAGCAGTGAATGGTTTGGACTAGCGGGACTGGGAGAGACCCAGTACTTC.

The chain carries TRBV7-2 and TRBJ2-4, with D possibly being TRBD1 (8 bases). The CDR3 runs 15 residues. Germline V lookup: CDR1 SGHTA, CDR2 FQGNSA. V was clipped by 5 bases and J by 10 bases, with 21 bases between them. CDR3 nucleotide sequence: TGTGCCAGCAGCGCCACCCAACAGGGGGGAGGGATTCAGTACTTC. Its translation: CASSATQQGGGIQYF.

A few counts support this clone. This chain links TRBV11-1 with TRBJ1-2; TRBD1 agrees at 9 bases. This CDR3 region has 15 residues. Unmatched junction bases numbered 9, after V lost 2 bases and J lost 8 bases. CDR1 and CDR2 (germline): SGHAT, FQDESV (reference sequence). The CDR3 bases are TGTGCCAGCAGCTTACCAGGACAGGGGCTGGGCGGCTACACCTTC. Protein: CASSLPGQGLGGYTF.

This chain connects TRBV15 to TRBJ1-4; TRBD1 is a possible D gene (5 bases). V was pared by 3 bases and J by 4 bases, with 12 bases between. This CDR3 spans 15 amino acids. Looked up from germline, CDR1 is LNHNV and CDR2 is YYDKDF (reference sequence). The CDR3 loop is CATSRGSQGNEKLFF. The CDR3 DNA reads TGTGCCACCAGCAGGGGTTCGCAGGGTAATGAAAAACTGTTTTTT.

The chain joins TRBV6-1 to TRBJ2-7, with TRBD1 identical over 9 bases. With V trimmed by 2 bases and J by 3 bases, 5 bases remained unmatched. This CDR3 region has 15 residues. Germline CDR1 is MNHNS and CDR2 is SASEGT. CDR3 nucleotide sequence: TGTGCCAGCAGTGAAACCGGGACAGGGATCTACGAGCAGTACTTC. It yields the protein CASSETGTGIYEQYF.

The CDR3 DNA is TGTGCCAGCGGCCCTAGCGGAGCCCTAGAGCAGTACTTC. It is translated as CASGPSGALEQYF. This chain links TRBV12-3 or TRBV12-4 with TRBJ2-7; 7 bases map to TRBD2. The V segment lost 8 bases and the J segment 7 bases; nucleotides outside the gene matches: 11. The CDR3 has 13 amino acids.

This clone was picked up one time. The CDR3 protein is CASSLAGGVPYEQYF. The CDR3, as DNA: TGTGCCAGCAGCCTAGCGGGAGGAGTCCCCTACGAGCAGTACTTC. The gene calls are TRBV27 and TRBJ2-7; 11 bases are shared with TRBD2. V lost 6 bases and J lost 2; bases outside the gene matches: 6. This CDR3 spans 15 amino acids. Germline V CDR1 and CDR2: MNHEY, SMNVEV (reference sequence).

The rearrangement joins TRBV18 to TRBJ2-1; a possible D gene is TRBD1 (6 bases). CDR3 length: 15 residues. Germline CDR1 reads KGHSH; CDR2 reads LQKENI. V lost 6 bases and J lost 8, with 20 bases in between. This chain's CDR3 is CASSQIRGRGDEQFF. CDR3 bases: TGTGCCAGCTCTCAAATACGGGGCAGGGGCGATGAGCAGTTCTTC.

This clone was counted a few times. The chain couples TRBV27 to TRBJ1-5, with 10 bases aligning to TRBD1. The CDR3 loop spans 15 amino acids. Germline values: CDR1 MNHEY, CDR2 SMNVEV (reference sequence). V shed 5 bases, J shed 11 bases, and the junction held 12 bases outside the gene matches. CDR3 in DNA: TGTGCCAGCAGTGACTCGGACAGGGGGATAGGGTCCCAGCATTTT. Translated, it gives CASSDSDRGIGSQHF.

This chain's CDR3 is CASSPRDGRGGELFF. In DNA form, the CDR3 reads TGTGCCAGCAGCCCCCGGGACGGCCGGGGGGGGGAGCTGTTTTTT. The V call is TRBV13, the J call TRBJ2-2, with a tentative D call TRBD2 (6 bases). The CDR3 runs 15 residues. V lost 5 bases to trimming and J lost 8 bases, with 18 bases between them. Germline CDR1 is PRHDT and CDR2 is FYEKMQ (reference sequence).

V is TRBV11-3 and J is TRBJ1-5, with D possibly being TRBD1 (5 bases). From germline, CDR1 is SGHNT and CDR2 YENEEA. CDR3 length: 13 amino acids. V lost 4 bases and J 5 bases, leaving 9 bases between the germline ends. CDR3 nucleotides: TGTGCCAGCAGCTACGGGGGAGATCAGCCCCAGCATTTT. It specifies CASSYGGDQPQHF.